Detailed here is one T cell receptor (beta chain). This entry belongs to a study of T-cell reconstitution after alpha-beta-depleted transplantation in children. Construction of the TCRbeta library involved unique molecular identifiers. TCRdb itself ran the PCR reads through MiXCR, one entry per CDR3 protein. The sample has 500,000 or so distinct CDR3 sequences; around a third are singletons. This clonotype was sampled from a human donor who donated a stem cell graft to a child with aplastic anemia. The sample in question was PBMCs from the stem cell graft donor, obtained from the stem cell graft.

The CDR3 sequence: CSVEGVSGSGYEQYF. CDR3 coding DNA: TGCAGCGTTGAAGGGGTTAGCGGGAGTGGTTACGAGCAGTACTTC. The chain employs TRBV29-1 and TRBJ2-7; TRBD2 aligns across 9 bases. The V gene end was trimmed by 1 base and the J gene end by 4 bases; junction bases not matched to a gene: 8. This CDR3 is built from 15 residues. CDR1 and CDR2 (germline): SQVTM, ANQGSEA.